Below are 2 T cell receptor beta chains sequenced from a single sample in a study of T cells in Graves' hyperthyroidism and ophthalmopathy (dated by TCRdb to between 2018 and 2021). The library was made by multiplex PCR. The sequencer was an Illumina HiSeq 2000. Amplification of TCR beta CDR3 regions was carried out from RNA transcripts. A first-round RT-PCR of the TCR CDR3 used the HTBI primer set with the Qiagen OneStep RT-PCR kit. TCRdb cleaned the public reads at Q25 with fastp, built clones with MiXCR and kept in-frame beta chains. Under each unique CDR3 protein, matching rows form one entry showing the most common genes and DNA. This sample lists tens of thousands of distinct CDR3 sequences; roughly 49% were detected once. The top ten constitute more than 25% of the sample. Sequenced sample: peripheral blood or thyroid tissue (not recorded which). The receptors were gathered from a woman in her 50s with Graves' hyperthyroidism.

Of note for this clonotype: At one end the junction does not follow the germline gene, possibly because of a read error. The chain recombines TRBV5-1 with TRBJ1-1; D is ambiguous. This CDR3 is built from 16 residues. Germline CDR1 is SGHRS and CDR2 is YFSETQ. CDR3 nucleotide sequence: TGCGCCAGCAGCCGCGGGCGGCAGACCATGAACACTGAGGCTCTCTTT. Translation: CASSRGRQTMNTEALF.

The sample holds many counts of this clonotype. The chain has TRBV5-8 and TRBJ2-3; TRBD1 matches at 8 bases. Per the germline V gene, CDR1 is SGHTS and CDR2 is YDEGEE. After removal of 2 bases from V and 2 bases from J, the junction contained 4 bases not matched to a gene. This CDR3 contains 15 residues. Here the CDR3 reads CASSFRQGNTDTQYF. Written as DNA, the CDR3 is TGTGCCAGCAGCTTCAGACAGGGGAACACAGATACGCAGTATTTT.